A single sample is the source of the 8 T cell receptor beta chains below, sequenced in a study of T cells after yellow fever vaccination. TCRdb called the 5' RACE reads again in MiXCR, with one record for every CDR3 protein. The sample yields 42,000 or so distinct CDR3 sequences, 6% to 7% seen once. Sequencing was performed on CD8+ T cells not binding an NS4B(214-222) dextramer, sorted from PBMCs, taken 45 days after the yellow fever booster vaccination. The receptors were sampled from a man aged 25-40 years who received the YFV17D yellow fever vaccine.

A word on this clonotype: A much larger clone sits a single nucleotide away, making a read error possible. The CDR3, as DNA: TGTGCCAGCAGCGACTCAGGGCGGGACTACGAGCAGTACTTC. Its translation is CASSDSGRDYEQYF. The chain combines TRBV7-9 with TRBJ2-7, with D perhaps TRBD2 (6 bases). Germline CDR1 reads SEHNR; CDR2 reads FQNEAQ (reference sequence). CDR3 length equals 14 residues. The ends were cut back, 5 bases at V and 3 bases at J, with 14 bases in the middle.

At least ten counts were recorded for this clonotype. The chain links TRBV29-1 to TRBJ2-1; 10 bases are a match to TRBD2. Germline CDR1 and CDR2: SQVTM and ANQGSEA. J lost 2 bases, V lost 6 bases, and 10 bases had no gene match. CDR3 length equals 16 residues. CDR3 amino acids: CSVLSSGRGTYNEQFF. The CDR3 bases are TGCAGCGTACTGTCTAGCGGGAGAGGCACCTACAATGAGCAGTTCTTC.

This clonotype came up a few times. This chain joins TRBV20-1 and TRBJ2-1, with 10 bases that match TRBD2. J gave up 0 bases and V 6 bases, and 5 bases lay outside the gene matches. From germline, CDR1 is DFQATT and CDR2 SNEGSKA (reference sequence). CDR3 length: 15 amino acids. CDR3 nucleotide sequence: TGCAGTGCCTGGACTAGCGGAGGCTCCTACAATGAGCAGTTCTTC. It codes for CSAWTSGGSYNEQFF.

This clonotype has more than one count but fewer than ten. The chain links TRBV20-1 to TRBJ1-5, with D possibly matching TRBD1 (6 bases). Deletions cut 6 bases from V and 7 bases from J, with 13 bases between. The CDR3 length is 12 residues. CDR1 and CDR2 (germline): DFQATT, SNEGSKA (reference sequence). The DNA for the CDR3 is TGCAGTGCCAGGGGCTGGGGACAGCCCCAGCATTTT. Protein: CSARGWGQPQHF.

About this clonotype: Germline and junction disagree at one end, which may indicate a read error. This chain links TRBV7-2 with TRBJ2-5; weak D call: TRBD2 (5 bases). The CDR3 extends over 17 amino acids. Germline V lookup: CDR1 SGHTA, CDR2 FQGNSA. CDR3 nucleotides: TGTGGCAGCAGCTTAGGTCCCGGGTTGGGAGTGTCCGAGACCCAGTACTTC. Translating gives CGSSLGPGLGVSETQYF.

This clonotype was detected a few times. The J gene is TRBJ2-7, the V gene TRBV6-5; TRBD2 aligns across 11 bases. The CDR3 spans 16 residues. The germline V gene has CDR1 MNHEY and CDR2 SVGAGI. Losses at the gene ends were 4 bases for V and 6 bases for J; bases not matched to a gene: 11. The CDR3 DNA reads TGTGCCAGCAGTTCACTAGCGGGAGCCACCGGGCTCGAGCAGTACTTC. Amino acids: CASSSLAGATGLEQYF.

This clonotype was observed many times. This chain links TRBV27 with TRBJ2-5; 11 positions agree with TRBD2. The V segment lost 0 bases and the J segment 3 bases; nucleotides outside the gene matches: 6. The CDR3 is 17 residues long. Germline lookup yields CDR1 MNHEY and CDR2 SMNVEV (reference sequence). The CDR3 nucleotides are TGTGCCAGCAGTTTATCGTGGGGACTAGCGGACGAAGAGACCCAGTACTTC. This translates into CASSLSWGLADEETQYF.

This clonotype was counted at least ten times. The rearrangement links TRBV20-1 to TRBJ2-7; 11 positions agree with TRBD2. This CDR3 is 15 amino acids long. Trimming removed 6 bases from V and 4 bases from J; junction bases left unmatched: 11. CDR1 is DFQATT, CDR2 SNEGSKA, per germline (reference sequence). CDR3 coding DNA: TGCAGTGCCCCCCCGCCCGGGACTAGCGGTTACGAGCAGTACTTC. Translation: CSAPPPGTSGYEQYF.